Below, one T cell receptor (beta chain) is given with its context. The source of the sample is a study of response to subunit inactivated influenza vaccine. MiXCR, applied by TCRdb to the RT-PCR reads, yields one record per CDR3 protein. Among about 520,000 distinct CDR3 sequences listed, around 7.7% were seen once. This CDR3 is 12 amino acids long. With 3 bases removed from V and 7 bases from J, the gap between germline ends came to 10 bases. The germline V gene encodes CDR1 DFQATT and CDR2 SNEGSKA (reference sequence). The sequence was obtained from a man aged 50-75 years who received an inactivated influenza vaccine. The V and J genes are TRBV20-1 and TRBJ2-1; D could derive from TRBD1 or TRBD2 (5 bases each). Sequences were derived from PBMCs from blood, sampled roughly 24 months after vaccination. CDR3 sequence reads: CSARDWGNEQFF. In DNA, the CDR3 is TGCAGTGCTAGGGATTGGGGGAATGAGCAGTTCTTC.